The 5 T cell receptor beta chains below come from one sample, sequenced in a study of cytomegalovirus exposure and HLA in healthy donors. 60 Vbeta and 13 Jbeta primers were used in PCR. The repertoire was sequenced with immunoSEQ multiplex PCR; TCRdb's copy has only in-frame clones and lacks some. The sample has around 150,000 clones, around 83% seen once; the top ten hold over 4%. Specimen: PBMCs. These receptors were collected from a man in his fifties in good health and CMV-seropositive.

This chain links TRBV19 with TRBJ2-6, with D perhaps TRBD1 (6 bases). CDR1 is LNHDA, CDR2 SQIVND, per germline (reference sequence). V lost 8 bases, J lost 4 bases, and 21 bases lay in between. The CDR3 has 17 amino acids. This CDR3 reads CASLHLPGTMGANVLTF. The CDR3, as DNA: TGTGCCAGTTTACACCTACCCGGGACAATGGGGGCCAACGTCCTGACTTTC. The full variable domain, rest sourced from reference TRBV19 and TRBJ2-6, is DGGITQSPKYLFRKEGQNVTLSCEQNLNHDAMYWYRQDPGQGLRLIYYSQIVNDFQKGDIAEGYSVSREKKESFPLTVTSAQKNPTAFYLCASLHLPGTMGANVLTFGAGSRLTVL.

This chain links TRBV27 with TRBJ2-7, with 7 positions matching TRBD1. The CDR3 consists of 14 residues. Germline V gene sequence: CDR1 MNHEY, CDR2 SMNVEV (reference sequence). The junction had 5 bases not matched to a gene; V was cut back by 6 bases and J by 0 bases. CDR3 in DNA: TGTGCCAGCAGGCGATCAGGGGGCTCCTACGAGCAGTACTTC. Its translation: CASRRSGGSYEQYF.

This chain connects TRBV7-9 to TRBJ2-5, with D maybe TRBD1 (5 bases). Between the trimmed V and J ends, which lost 3 bases and 4 bases, there was a span of 12 bases. Germline V gene sequence: CDR1 SEHNR, CDR2 FQNEAQ (reference sequence). The CDR3 sequence is 14 residues long. The CDR3 DNA is TGTGCCAGCAGCTTTACAGGCTCAGGAGAGACCCAGTACTTC. Its protein product is CASSFTGSGETQYF. Together with reference TRBV7-9 and TRBJ2-5, the CDR3 gives the full variable domain: DTGVSQNPRHKITKRGQNVTFRCDPISEHNRLYWYRQTLGQGPEFLTYFQNEAQLEKSRLLSDRFSAERPKGSFSTLEIQRTEQGDSAMYLCASSFTGSGETQYFGPGTRLLVL.

The chain joins TRBV7-2 to TRBJ2-7; 9 nucleotides align to TRBD2. With 0 bases clipped from V and 5 bases from J, the junction kept 8 bases outside the gene matches. Germline V gene lookup returns CDR1 SGHTA and CDR2 FQGNSA. The CDR3 has 16 residues. This CDR3 is CASSLALASGIHEQYF. Here the CDR3 DNA reads TGTGCCAGCAGCTTAGCGCTGGCTAGCGGGATCCACGAGCAGTACTTC. The whole variable domain, remainder taken from reference TRBV7-2 and TRBJ2-7, is GAGVSQSPSNKVTEKGKDVELRCDPISGHTALYWYRQSLGQGLEFLIYFQGNSAPDKSGLPSDRFSAERTGGSVSTLTIQRTQQEDSAVYLCASSLALASGIHEQYFGPGTRLTVT.

The chain uses TRBV4-3 and TRBJ1-6; TRBD1 is a possible D gene (6 bases). Per the germline V gene, CDR1 is LGHNA and CDR2 is YSLEER. V shed 2 bases and J shed 6 bases, with 17 bases lying between them. The CDR3 loop spans 17 amino acids. The CDR3 sequence: CASSQRAWTEANSPLHF. DNA for the CDR3: TGCGCCAGCAGCCAACGGGCCTGGACAGAAGCTAATTCACCCCTCCACTTT.